These 8 T cell receptor beta chains came from one sample sequenced in a study of technical replicates of blood from a few donors. Some clones are missing from TCRdb's copy, which holds only in-frame ones; the method was immunoSEQ multiplex PCR. The sample records tens of thousands of clones, just under 95% being singletons. Specimen: T cells isolated from PBMCs. The receptor source for this set is a human donor in good health.

This sequence joins TRBV4-3 and TRBJ2-1; 7 nucleotides match TRBD2. The germline V gene has CDR1 LGHNA and CDR2 YSLEER. After removal of 0 bases from V and 12 bases from J, the junction contained 14 bases not matched to a gene. This CDR3 comprises 16 residues. The CDR3 DNA sequence: TGCGCCAGCAGCCAAGATCCAAGGGAGGGCCAAGGCGGGCAGTTCTTC. This codes for CASSQDPREGQGGQFF.

This clone appeared once. V is TRBV29-1 and J is TRBJ2-6; D gene ambiguous. V was clipped by 1 base and J by 4 bases, with 11 bases between them. Per the germline V gene, CDR1 is SQVTM and CDR2 is ANQGSEA. The CDR3 length is 15 residues. CDR3 residues: CSVEAAFRGANVLTF. CDR3 bases: TGCAGCGTTGAAGCTGCGTTCCGGGGGGCCAACGTCCTGACTTTC.

The rearrangement uses TRBV2 and TRBJ1-2; 7 bases are a match to TRBD1. CDR3 length: 16 residues. Germline lookup yields CDR1 SNHLY and CDR2 FYNNEI. V shed 4 bases, J shed 4 bases, and the junction held 12 bases outside the gene matches. CDR3 bases: TGTGCCAGCAGTGTTGACCCCTCGACAGGGCGCTATGGCTACACCTTC. Amino acid sequence: CASSVDPSTGRYGYTF.

The chain has TRBV29-1 and TRBJ2-1; 10 positions agree with TRBD1. This CDR3 has 13 amino acids. V trimming: 2 bases; J trimming: 7 bases; junction bases outside the gene matches: 2. CDR1 and CDR2 (germline): SQVTM, ANQGSEA. CDR3 sequence reads: CSVERDRGNEQFF. The DNA of the CDR3 is TGCAGCGTTGAACGGGACAGGGGTAATGAGCAGTTCTTC.

This chain links TRBV5-1 with TRBJ2-2; 8 nucleotides agree with TRBD1. The CDR3 is 16 amino acids. The ends lost 1 base at V and 1 base at J; junction bases unmatched: 3. Germline assignment: CDR1 SGHRS and CDR2 YFSETQ. The CDR3 reads CASSLPGQVNTGELFF. The CDR3 nucleotides are TGCGCCAGCAGCTTGCCGGGACAGGTGAACACCGGGGAGCTGTTTTTT.

The V call is TRBV18, the J call TRBJ1-2; weak D call: TRBD1 (6 bases). V gave up 3 bases and J gave up 5 bases, with 13 bases separating them. From germline, CDR1 is KGHSH and CDR2 LQKENI. There are 14 residues in the CDR3. The CDR3 loop is CASSPLPDSYGYTF. For the CDR3, the DNA is TGTGCCAGCTCACCCCTCCCGGACAGTTATGGCTACACCTTC.

V is TRBV28 and J is TRBJ1-2, with 8 positions matching TRBD1. Looked up from germline, CDR1 is MDHEN and CDR2 is SYDVKM. The CDR3 is 15 amino acids. The V gene end was trimmed by 6 bases and the J gene end by 8 bases; junction bases not matched to a gene: 14. This CDR3 is CASSYPPGQDGGYTF. CDR3 DNA: TGTGCCAGCAGCTACCCACCGGGACAGGATGGGGGCTACACCTTC.

The sample holds a few counts of this clone. The chain uses TRBV18 and TRBJ2-7, with D possibly TRBD1 on 6 matching bases. The CDR3 runs 15 residues. Trimming took 0 bases from V and 5 from J, leaving 14 bases between them. Per the germline V gene, CDR1 is KGHSH and CDR2 is LQKENI. CDR3 region: CASSPPVVRGHEQYF. CDR3 in DNA: TGTGCCAGCTCACCACCGGTGGTCAGGGGACACGAGCAGTACTTC.